This T cell receptor beta chain stems from a study of radiation and T cells in renal cell carcinoma (TCRdb year 2020). Broadly, across the study: The samples were drawn from a clinical trial, where primary renal cell carcinomas were treated with 15 Gy of stereotactic body radiation therapy and then removed by nephrectomy 4 weeks afterward. TCR beta sequencing covered 50 or so samples in total, comprising some 26 tumors and about 27 peripheral blood samples. A total of 3.5 million to 4.5 million unique CDR3 nucleotide sequences, encoding 2.8 million or so unique CDR3 amino acid sequences, were found across all 50 or so samples.

Study-wide conclusions, independent of this receptor: Because pretreatment tumor biopsies were not available, the study could not determine whether clonotypes were already present within the tumor at baseline. In blood, the top tumor clonotypes increased between baseline and 2 weeks post-radiation and then shrank by 4 weeks, which suggests that tumor-resident clones expanded only transiently. Effects of radiation dose or scheduling on the TCR repertoire could not be addressed with the single-armed trial design. Dynamics of the blood repertoire were not tracked past 4 weeks after treatment.

TCR beta libraries were generated from genomic DNA with the immunoSEQ kit, following the manufacturer's recommendations. To prepare libraries, a first multiplex PCR with proprietary primers was run, followed by a second PCR that added unique barcodes, and a bead cleanup was done after each round. A kit-provided positive control reaction and a negative control reaction were included in every sample batch. The final libraries were assessed on an Agilent 4200 TapeStation D1000 ScreenTape, pooled by volume, and quantified by qPCR. An Illumina NextSeq500 fitted with a MidOutput 150-cycle cartridge performed the sequencing, running 156 Read1 cycles and 15 Index1 cycles with the kit's custom primers. The pooled library was loaded at 1.0 pM, with a roughly 20% PhiX control spiked in. Processing in the source paper ran as follows. The vendor-processed data were analyzed in R, and a clonotype was defined as all T cells that share the same CDR3 nucleotide sequence. For clone abundance analyses, frequencies were normalized to the 10,000 most abundant clones in each sample. Public T cell clones, averaging fewer than five per sample, were removed before analysis. Tumor-enriched and baseline blood-enriched clonotypes were defined by at least a 32-fold difference in abundance between compartments. Clonotypes expanded or contracted between blood time points were identified with a beta-binomial differential abundance model. Tumor-blood repertoire similarity was measured with the Baroni-Urbani and Buser coefficient, and groups were compared using two-tailed Wilcoxon tests in R. Drawn from immuneACCESS, this table holds only the in-frame rearrangements with V and J called that TCRdb kept. Clones are partly lost; checked studies trace under half to an unresolved V gene and leave the rest unexplained. That table supplies the V and J calls and clone size; D and trimming were determined from the DNA. The sample records 45,000 or so clones, 65% to 90% of which are singletons. Clones ranked in the top ten supply 30% to 35% of the sample.

With regard to this clone: This clone's antigen is unknown. No base qualities exist here, and no much larger clone lies one base off it.

At the junction V is shortened by 3 bases and J by 8 bases; bases outside the gene matches: 1. Including the terminal cysteine and phenylalanine, the CDR3 comprises 14 residues. This entry keeps only the CDR3 DNA: 42 bases, framed from base 1. From a lookup of the germline V gene (reference sequence), CDR1 and CDR2 are SEHNR and FQNEAQ. Interpreted using the paper, the time point label stands for: baseline pretreatment blood. The sample's treatment or condition label, in plain terms: 15 Gy SBRT to primary tumor, nephrectomy 4 weeks later. To follow tumor-enriched clonotypes, peripheral blood was collected serially from radiation-treated patients at baseline and again at 2 weeks and 4 weeks after SBRT. All patients had renal cell carcinoma with clear cell pathology. The QIAamp DNA Blood Mini Kit (Qiagen) was used to prepare genomic DNA for TCR sequencing. The analyses included only samples that passed all quality control checks.

The source is a woman aged 70 to 79 with renal cell carcinoma. Recombination joined TRBV7-9 with TRBJ2-1, and 13 junction bases match TRBD2. This material consisted of blood, taken from a patient whose treatment included radiotherapy and nephrectomy. The CDR3 amino acid sequence is: CASSFGLAGDEQFF. The nucleotide sequence reads TGTGCCAGCAGCTTTGGACTAGCGGGAGATGAGCAGTTCTTC.